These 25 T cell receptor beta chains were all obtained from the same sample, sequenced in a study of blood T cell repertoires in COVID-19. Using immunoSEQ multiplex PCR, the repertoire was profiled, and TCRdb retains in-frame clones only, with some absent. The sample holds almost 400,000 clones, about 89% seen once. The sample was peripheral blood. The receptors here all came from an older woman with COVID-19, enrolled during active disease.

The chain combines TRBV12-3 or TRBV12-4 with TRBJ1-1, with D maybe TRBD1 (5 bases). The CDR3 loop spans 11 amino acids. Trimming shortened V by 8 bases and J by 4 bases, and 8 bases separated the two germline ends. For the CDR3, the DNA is TGTGCCAGCGCAGGGTTCACTGAAGCTTTCTTT. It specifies CASAGFTEAFF.

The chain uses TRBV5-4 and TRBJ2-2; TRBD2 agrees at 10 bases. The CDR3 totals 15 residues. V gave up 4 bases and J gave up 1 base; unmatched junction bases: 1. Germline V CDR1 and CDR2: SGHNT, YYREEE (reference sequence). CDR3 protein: CASSRTSGNTGELFF. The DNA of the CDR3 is TGTGCCAGCAGCCGGACTAGCGGGAACACCGGGGAGCTGTTTTTT.

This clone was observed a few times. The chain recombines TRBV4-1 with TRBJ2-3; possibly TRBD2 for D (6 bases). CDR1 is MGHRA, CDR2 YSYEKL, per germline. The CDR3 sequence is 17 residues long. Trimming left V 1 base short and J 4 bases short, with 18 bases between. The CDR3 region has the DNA TGCGCCAGCAGCCAAGGGCCGGGACTCCTTTCCCCAGATACGCAGTATTTT. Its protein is CASSQGPGLLSPDTQYF.

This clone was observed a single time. CDR3 DNA sequence: TGTGCCAGCAGTTATCCCGTACCTTCGGATTCACCCCTCCACTTT. Translated: CASSYPVPSDSPLHF. The rearrangement joins TRBV6-2 or TRBV6-3 to TRBJ1-6; D is uncertain. V gave up 3 bases and J gave up 8 bases, with 14 bases separating them. The germline CDR1 and CDR2 sequences are MNHEY and SVGEGT. The CDR3 is made up of 15 amino acids.

In DNA form, the CDR3 reads TGTGCCAGCAGTGAAGGCCGGAGCTCTGGAAACACCATATATTTT. Translation: CASSEGRSSGNTIYF. J is TRBJ1-3 and V is TRBV6-1; D gene unclear. Germline CDR1 reads MNHNS; CDR2 reads SASEGT. The CDR3 is 15 residues long. Trimming shortened V by 1 base and J by 0 bases, and 7 bases separated the two germline ends.

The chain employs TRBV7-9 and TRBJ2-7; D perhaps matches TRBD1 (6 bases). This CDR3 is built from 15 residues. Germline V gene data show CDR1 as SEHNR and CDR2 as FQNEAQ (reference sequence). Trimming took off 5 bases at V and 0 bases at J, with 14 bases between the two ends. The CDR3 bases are TGTGCCAGCAGCCCACGGACAGCCGTCTCCTACGAGCAGTACTTC. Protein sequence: CASSPRTAVSYEQYF.

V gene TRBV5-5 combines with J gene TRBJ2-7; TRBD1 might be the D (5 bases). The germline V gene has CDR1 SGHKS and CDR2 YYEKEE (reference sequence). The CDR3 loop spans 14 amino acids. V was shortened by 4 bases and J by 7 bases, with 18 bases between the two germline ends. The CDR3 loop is CASSRRGGVGEQYF. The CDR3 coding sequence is TGTGCCAGCAGCCGAAGGGGTGGGGTCGGAGAGCAGTACTTC.

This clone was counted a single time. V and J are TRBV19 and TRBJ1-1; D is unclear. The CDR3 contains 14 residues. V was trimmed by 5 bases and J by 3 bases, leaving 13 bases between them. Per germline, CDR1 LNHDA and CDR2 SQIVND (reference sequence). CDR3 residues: CASSAGRTYTEAFF. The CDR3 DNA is TGTGCCAGTAGTGCTGGACGGACTTACACTGAAGCTTTCTTT.

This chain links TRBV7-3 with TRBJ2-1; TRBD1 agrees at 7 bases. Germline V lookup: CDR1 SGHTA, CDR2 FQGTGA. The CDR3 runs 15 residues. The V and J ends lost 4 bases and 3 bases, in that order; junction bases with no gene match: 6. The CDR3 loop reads CASSSLGQSYNEQFF. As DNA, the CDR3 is TGTGCCAGCAGCTCCTTGGGACAGAGCTACAATGAGCAGTTCTTC.

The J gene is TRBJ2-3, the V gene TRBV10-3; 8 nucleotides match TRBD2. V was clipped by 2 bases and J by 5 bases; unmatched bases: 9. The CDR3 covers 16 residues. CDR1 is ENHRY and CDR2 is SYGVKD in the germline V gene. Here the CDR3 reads CAISEIRGGRGDTQYF. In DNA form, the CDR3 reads TGTGCCATCAGTGAGATACGGGGGGGCCGCGGAGATACGCAGTATTTT.

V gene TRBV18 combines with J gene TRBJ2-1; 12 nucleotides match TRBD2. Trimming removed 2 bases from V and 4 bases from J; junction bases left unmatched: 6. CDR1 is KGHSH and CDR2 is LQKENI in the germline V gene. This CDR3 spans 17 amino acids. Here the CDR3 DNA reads TGTGCCAGCTCACCAGAGCTAGCGGGGGGGCTTTACAATGAGCAGTTCTTC. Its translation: CASSPELAGGLYNEQFF.

The CDR3 spells CASSARTGWAEYTF. The CDR3, as DNA: TGTGCCAGCAGCGCCCGGACAGGGTGGGCAGAGTACACCTTC. The J gene is TRBJ1-2, the V gene TRBV3-1 (or the pseudogene TRBV3-2); 8 bases fit TRBD1. From germline, CDR1 is LGHDT and CDR2 YNNKEL (reference sequence). This CDR3 contains 14 residues. With V trimmed by 5 bases and J by 11 bases, 13 bases remained unmatched.

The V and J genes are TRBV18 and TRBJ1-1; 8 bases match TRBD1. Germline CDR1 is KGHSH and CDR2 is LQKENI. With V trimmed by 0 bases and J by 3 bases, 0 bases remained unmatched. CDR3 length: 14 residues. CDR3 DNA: TGTGCCAGCTCACCACCGACAGGGGACACTGAAGCTTTCTTT. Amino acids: CASSPPTGDTEAFF.

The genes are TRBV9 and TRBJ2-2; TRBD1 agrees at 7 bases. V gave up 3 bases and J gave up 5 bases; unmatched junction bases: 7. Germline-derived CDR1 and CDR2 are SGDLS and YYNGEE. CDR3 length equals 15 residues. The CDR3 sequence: CASSALQGLTGELFF. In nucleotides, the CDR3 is TGTGCCAGCAGCGCCCTACAGGGGTTGACCGGGGAGCTGTTTTTT.

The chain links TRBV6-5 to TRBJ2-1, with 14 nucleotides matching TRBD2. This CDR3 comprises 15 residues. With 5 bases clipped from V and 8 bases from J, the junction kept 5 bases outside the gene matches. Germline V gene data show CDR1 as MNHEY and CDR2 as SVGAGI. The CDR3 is CASSKTSGGAHEQFF. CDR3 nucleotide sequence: TGTGCCAGCAGTAAGACTAGCGGGGGGGCCCATGAGCAGTTCTTC.

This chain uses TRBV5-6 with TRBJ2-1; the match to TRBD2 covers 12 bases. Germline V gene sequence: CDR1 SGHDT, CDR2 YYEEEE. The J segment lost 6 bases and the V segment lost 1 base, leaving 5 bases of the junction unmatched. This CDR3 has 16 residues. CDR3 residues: CASSLYPSGGVNEQFF. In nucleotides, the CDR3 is TGTGCCAGCAGCTTGTACCCTAGCGGGGGGGTCAATGAGCAGTTCTTC.

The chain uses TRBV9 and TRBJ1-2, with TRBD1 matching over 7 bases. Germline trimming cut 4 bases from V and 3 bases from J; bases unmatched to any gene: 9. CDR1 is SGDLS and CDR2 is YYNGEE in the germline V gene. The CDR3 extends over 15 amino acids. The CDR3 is CASSPQGGGHYGYTF. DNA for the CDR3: TGTGCCAGCAGCCCCCAGGGGGGAGGTCACTATGGCTACACCTTC.

The CDR3 DNA reads as TGTGCCAGTAGTCGGACAGGGGGATCCGGGGAGCTGTTTTTT. It is translated as CASSRTGGSGELFF. The chain employs TRBV19 and TRBJ2-2; 10 bases line up with TRBD1. V lost 5 bases, J lost 6 bases, and 3 bases stayed unmatched. The CDR3 contains 14 residues. The germline gives CDR1 LNHDA, CDR2 SQIVND (reference sequence).

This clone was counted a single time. The CDR3 here is CASSLWIGSPMNTEAFF. As DNA, the CDR3 is TGTGCCAGCAGTTTATGGATCGGGTCCCCCATGAACACTGAAGCTTTCTTT. The chain carries TRBV28 and TRBJ1-1; D gene unclear. The CDR3 runs to 17 residues. Trimming pared 0 bases from V and 0 bases from J, leaving 14 bases between. CDR1 MDHEN and CDR2 SYDVKM come from the germline V gene.

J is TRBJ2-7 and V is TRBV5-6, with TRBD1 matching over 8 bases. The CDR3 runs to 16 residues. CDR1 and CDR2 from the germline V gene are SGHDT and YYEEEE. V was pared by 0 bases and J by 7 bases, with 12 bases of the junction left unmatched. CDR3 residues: CASSLGAPGTGREQYF. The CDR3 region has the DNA TGTGCCAGCAGCTTGGGGGCTCCAGGGACAGGAAGGGAGCAGTACTTC.

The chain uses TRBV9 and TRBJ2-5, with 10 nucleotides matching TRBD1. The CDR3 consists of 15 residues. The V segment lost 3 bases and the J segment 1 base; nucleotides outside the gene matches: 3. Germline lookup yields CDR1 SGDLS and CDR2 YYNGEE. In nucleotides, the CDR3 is TGTGCCAGCAGCGGAGGGACAGGGGCCCAAGAGACCCAGTACTTC. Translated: CASSGGTGAQETQYF.

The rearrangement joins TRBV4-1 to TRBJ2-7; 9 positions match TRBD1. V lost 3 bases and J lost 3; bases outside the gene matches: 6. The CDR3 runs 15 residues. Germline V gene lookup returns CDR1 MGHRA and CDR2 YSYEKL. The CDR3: CASSQDRDRDYEQYF. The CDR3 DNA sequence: TGCGCCAGCAGCCAGGACCGGGACAGGGACTACGAGCAGTACTTC.

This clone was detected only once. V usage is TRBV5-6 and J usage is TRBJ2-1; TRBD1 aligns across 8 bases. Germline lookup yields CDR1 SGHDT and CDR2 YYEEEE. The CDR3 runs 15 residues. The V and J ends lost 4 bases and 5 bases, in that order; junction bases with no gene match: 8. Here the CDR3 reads CASSLLDRDDNEQFF. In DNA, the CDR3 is TGTGCCAGCAGCCTACTGGACAGGGACGACAATGAGCAGTTCTTC.

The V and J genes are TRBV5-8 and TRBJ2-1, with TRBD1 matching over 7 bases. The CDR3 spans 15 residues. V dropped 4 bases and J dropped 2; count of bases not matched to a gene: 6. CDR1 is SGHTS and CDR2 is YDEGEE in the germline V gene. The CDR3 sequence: CASSTGTVPYNEQFF. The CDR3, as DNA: TGTGCCAGCAGCACCGGGACAGTTCCCTACAATGAGCAGTTCTTC.

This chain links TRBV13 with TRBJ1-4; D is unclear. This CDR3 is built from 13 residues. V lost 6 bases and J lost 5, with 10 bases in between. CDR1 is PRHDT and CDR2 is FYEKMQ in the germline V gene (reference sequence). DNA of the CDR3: TGTGCCAGCAGTGCGCAAGCGAATGAAAAACTGTTTTTT. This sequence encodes CASSAQANEKLFF. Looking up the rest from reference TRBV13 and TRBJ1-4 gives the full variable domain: AAGVIQSPRHLIKEKRETATLKCYPIPRHDTVYWYQQGPGQDPQFLISFYEKMQSDKGSIPDRFSAQQFSDYHSELNMSSLELGDSALYFCASSAQANEKLFFGSGTQLSVL.